These 3 T cell receptor beta chains came from one sample sequenced in a study of cytomegalovirus exposure and HLA in healthy donors. Use of 60 Vbeta and 13 Jbeta primers characterized the PCR. Repertoires were generated with immunoSEQ multiplex PCR, while TCRdb's copy carries only in-frame clones and drops some. The repertoire holds around 200,000 clones, about 80% seen once, with 0.65% in the top ten. Sequenced input: PBMCs. The receptors were gathered from a boy younger than 18 in good health and CMV-seronegative.

The chain combines TRBV11-2 with TRBJ2-5; D is unresolved. Germline lookup yields CDR1 SGHAT and CDR2 FQNNGV. The CDR3 length is 12 residues. V lost 4 bases and J lost 2, with 5 bases in between. This CDR3 reads CASSSIQETQYF. The DNA of the CDR3 is TGTGCCAGCAGCTCTATACAAGAGACCCAGTACTTC.

The CDR3 nucleotides are TGCGCCAGCAGCCCTCGGACAGGGAAAGAGACCCAGTACTTC. Its translation is CASSPRTGKETQYF. The chain uses TRBV5-1 and TRBJ2-5, with 8 bases identical to TRBD1. The CDR3 contains 14 residues. V lost 4 bases to trimming and J lost 3 bases; unmatched junction nucleotides: 5. CDR1 is SGHRS, CDR2 YFSETQ, per germline.

A note on this clone: The same CDR3 is also encoded by other DNA sequences in this sample. In DNA, the CDR3 is TGTGCCAGTAGACGCGGGGGCACAGATACGCAGTATTTT. Translated: CASRRGGTDTQYF. This chain uses TRBV19 with TRBJ2-3, with D perhaps matching TRBD2 (6 bases). CDR3 length equals 13 residues. V lost 6 bases and J lost 1, with 8 bases in between. The germline V gene has CDR1 LNHDA and CDR2 SQIVND (reference sequence).